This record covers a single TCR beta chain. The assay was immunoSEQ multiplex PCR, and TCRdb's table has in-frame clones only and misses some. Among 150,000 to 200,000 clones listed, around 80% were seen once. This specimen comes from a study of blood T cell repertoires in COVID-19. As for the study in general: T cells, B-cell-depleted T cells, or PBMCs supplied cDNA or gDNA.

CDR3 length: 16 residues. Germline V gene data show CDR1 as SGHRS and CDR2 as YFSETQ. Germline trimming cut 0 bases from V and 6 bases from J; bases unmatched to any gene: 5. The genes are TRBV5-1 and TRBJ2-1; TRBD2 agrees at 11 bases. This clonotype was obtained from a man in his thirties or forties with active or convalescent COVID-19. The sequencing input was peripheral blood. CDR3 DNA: TGCGCCAGCAGCTTGGATCGTAGCGGGGGGGTCAATGAGCAGTTCTTC. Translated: CASSLDRSGGVNEQFF.